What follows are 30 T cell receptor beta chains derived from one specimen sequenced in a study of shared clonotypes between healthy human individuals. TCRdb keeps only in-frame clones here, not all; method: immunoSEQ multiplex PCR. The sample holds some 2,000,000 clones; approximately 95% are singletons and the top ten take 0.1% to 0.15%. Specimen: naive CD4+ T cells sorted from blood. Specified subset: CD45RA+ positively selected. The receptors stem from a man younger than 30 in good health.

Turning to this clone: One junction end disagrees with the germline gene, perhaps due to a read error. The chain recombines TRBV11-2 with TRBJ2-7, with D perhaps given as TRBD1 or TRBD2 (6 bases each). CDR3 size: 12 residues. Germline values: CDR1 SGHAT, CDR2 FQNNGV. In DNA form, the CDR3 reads TGTGCCAGCAGCTTAGATCGAGGGGGGATTAGGTTC. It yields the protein CASSLDRGGIRF. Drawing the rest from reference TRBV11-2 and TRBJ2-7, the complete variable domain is EAGVAQSPRYKIIEKRQSVAFWCNPISGHATLYWYQQILGQGPKLLIQFQNNGVVDDSQLPKDRFSAERLKGVDSTLKIQPAKLEDSAVYLCASSLDRGGIRFGPGTRLTVT.

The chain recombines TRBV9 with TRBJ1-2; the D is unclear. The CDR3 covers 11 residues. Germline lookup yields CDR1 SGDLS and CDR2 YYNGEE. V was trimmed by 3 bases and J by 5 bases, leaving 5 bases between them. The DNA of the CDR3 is TGTGCCAGCAGCGGCGGGTATGGCTACACCTTC. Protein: CASSGGYGYTF.

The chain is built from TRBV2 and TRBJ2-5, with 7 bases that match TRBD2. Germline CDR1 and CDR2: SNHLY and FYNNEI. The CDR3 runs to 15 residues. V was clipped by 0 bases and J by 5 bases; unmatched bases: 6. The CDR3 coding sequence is TGTGCCAGCAGTGAAGCGTTCGGGGAGGGGGAGACCCAGTACTTC. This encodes CASSEAFGEGETQYF.

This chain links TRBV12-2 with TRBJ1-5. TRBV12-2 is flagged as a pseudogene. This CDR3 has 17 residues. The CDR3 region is CASRLSPGTGPNQPQHF. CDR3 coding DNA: TGTGCAAGTCGCTTATCACCCGGGACGGGGCCTAATCAGCCCCAGCATTTT.

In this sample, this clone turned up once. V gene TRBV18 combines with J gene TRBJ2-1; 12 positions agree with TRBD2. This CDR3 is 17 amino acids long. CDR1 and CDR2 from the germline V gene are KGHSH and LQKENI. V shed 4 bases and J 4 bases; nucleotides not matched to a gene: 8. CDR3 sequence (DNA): TGTGCCAGCTCACTCGCGCTTGGGACTAGCGGGTACAATGAGCAGTTCTTC. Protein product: CASSLALGTSGYNEQFF.

The CDR3 nucleotides read TGTGCCAGCAGCTTCGTCGGGGCTGACTACGAGCAGTACTTC. Amino acid sequence: CASSFVGADYEQYF. The chain joins TRBV7-9 to TRBJ2-7, with D possibly called TRBD1 or TRBD2 (5 bases each). Germline V gene sequence: CDR1 SEHNR, CDR2 FQNEAQ (reference sequence). V lost 3 bases and J lost 3, with 12 bases in between. The CDR3 extends over 14 amino acids.

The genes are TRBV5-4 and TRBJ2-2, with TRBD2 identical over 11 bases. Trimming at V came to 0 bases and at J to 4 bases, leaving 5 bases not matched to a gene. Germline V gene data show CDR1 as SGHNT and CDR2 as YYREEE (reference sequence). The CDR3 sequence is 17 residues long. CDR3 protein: CASSLGLAGTGTGELFF. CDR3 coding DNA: TGTGCCAGCAGCTTGGGACTAGCGGGAACCGGCACCGGGGAGCTGTTTTTT.

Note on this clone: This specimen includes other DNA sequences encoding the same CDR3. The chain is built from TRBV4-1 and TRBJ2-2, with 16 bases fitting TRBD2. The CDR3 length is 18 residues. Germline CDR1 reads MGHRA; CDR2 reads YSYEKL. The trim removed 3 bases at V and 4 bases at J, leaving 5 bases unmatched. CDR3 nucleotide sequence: TGCGCCAGCAGCCAGGCGGGACTAGCGGGGGGGCGCACCGGGGAGCTGTTTTTT. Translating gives CASSQAGLAGGRTGELFF.

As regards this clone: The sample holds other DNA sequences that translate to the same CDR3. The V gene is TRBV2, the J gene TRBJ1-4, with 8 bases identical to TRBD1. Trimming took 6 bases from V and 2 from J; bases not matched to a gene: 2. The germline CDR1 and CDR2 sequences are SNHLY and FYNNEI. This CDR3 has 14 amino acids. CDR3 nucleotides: TGTGCCAGCAGCGACAGGGGTACTAATGAAAAACTGTTTTTT. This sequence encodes CASSDRGTNEKLFF.

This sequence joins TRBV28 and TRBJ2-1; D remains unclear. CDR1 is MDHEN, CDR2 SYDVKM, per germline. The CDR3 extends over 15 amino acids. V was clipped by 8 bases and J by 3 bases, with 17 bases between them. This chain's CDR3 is CASEETGSSYNEQFF. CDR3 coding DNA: TGTGCCAGCGAAGAGACGGGTTCCAGCTACAATGAGCAGTTCTTC. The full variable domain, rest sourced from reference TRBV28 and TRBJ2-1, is DVKVTQSSRYLVKRTGEKVFLECVQDMDHENMFWYRQDPGLGLRLIYFSYDVKMKEKGDIPEGYSVSREKKERFSLILESASTNQTSMYLCASEETGSSYNEQFFGPGTRLTVL.

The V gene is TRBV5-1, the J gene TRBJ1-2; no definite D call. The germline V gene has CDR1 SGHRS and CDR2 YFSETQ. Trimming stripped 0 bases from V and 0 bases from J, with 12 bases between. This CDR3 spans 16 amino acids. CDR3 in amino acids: CASSLGAQEANYGYTF. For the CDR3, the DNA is TGCGCCAGCAGCTTGGGAGCGCAGGAAGCTAACTATGGCTACACCTTC. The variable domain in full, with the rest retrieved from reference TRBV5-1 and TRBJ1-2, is KAGVTQTPRYLIKTRGQQVTLSCSPISGHRSVSWYQQTPGQGLQFLFEYFSETQRNKGNFPGRFSGRQFSNSRSEMNVSTLELGDSALYLCASSLGAQEANYGYTFGSGTRLTVV.

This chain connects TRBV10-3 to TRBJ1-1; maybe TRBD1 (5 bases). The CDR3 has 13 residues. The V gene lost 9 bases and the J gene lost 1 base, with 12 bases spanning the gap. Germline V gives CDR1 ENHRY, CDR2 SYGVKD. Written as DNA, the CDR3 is TGTGCCATGGCGGGACGGCGGAACACTGAAGCTTTCTTT. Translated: CAMAGRRNTEAFF.

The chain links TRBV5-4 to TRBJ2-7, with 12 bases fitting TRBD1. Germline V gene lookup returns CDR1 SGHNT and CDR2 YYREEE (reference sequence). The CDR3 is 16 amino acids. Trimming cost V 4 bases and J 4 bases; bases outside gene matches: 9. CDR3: CASSRGQGALSYEQYF. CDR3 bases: TGTGCCAGCAGCCGGGGACAGGGGGCGTTGTCTTACGAGCAGTACTTC.

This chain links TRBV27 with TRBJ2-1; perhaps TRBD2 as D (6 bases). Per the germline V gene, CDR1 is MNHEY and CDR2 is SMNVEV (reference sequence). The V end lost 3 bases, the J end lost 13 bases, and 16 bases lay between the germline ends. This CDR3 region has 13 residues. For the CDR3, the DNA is TGTGCCAGCAGTTTCATTTTGGAGACTAGACAGTTCTTC. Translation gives CASSFILETRQFF.

The CDR3 loop reads CASSLGGISLLDYGYTF. The CDR3 nucleotides are TGTGCCAGCAGCTTAGGAGGGATCTCCCTCCTCGACTATGGCTACACCTTC. The chain is built from TRBV13 and TRBJ1-2, with unresolved D. V lost 0 bases to trimming and J lost 3 bases, with 17 bases between them. Germline values: CDR1 PRHDT, CDR2 FYEKMQ (reference sequence). The CDR3 extends over 17 amino acids.

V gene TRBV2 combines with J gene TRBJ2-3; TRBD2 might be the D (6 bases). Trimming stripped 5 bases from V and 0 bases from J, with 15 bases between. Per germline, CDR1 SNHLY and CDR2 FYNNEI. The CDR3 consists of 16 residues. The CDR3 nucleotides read TGTGCCAGCAGTCGACTTGGCGGGATGAGCACAGATACGCAGTATTTT. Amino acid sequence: CASSRLGGMSTDTQYF.

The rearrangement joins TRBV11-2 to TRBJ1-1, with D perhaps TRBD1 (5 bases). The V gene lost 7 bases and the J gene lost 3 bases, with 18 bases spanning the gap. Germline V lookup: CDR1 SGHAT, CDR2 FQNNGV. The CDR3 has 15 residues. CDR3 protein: CASTPGRGRYTEAFF. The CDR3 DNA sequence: TGTGCCAGCACCCCAGGTAGGGGAAGGTACACTGAAGCTTTCTTT.

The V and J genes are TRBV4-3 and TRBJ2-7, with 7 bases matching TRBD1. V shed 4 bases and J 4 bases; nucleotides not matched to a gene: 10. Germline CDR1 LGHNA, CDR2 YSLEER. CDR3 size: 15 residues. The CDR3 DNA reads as TGCGCCAGCAGCCGAGGTTGGGACAGTGAGTACGAGCAGTACTTC. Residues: CASSRGWDSEYEQYF.

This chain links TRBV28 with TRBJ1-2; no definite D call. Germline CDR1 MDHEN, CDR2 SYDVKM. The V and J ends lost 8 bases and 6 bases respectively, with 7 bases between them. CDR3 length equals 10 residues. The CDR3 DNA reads TGTGCCAGCGGAGTAGATGGCTACACCTTC. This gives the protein CASGVDGYTF.

In nucleotides, the CDR3 is TGTGCCAGCAGCTTGGCTGGGGTCTGGGGCTACGAGCAGTACTTC. Translation gives CASSLAGVWGYEQYF. The rearrangement joins TRBV5-5 to TRBJ2-7; unclear D gene. This CDR3 comprises 15 residues. The V and J ends lost 0 bases and 3 bases respectively, with 13 bases between them. Germline CDR1 is SGHKS and CDR2 is YYEKEE (reference sequence). Combining the CDR3 with reference TRBV5-5 and TRBJ2-7 gives the whole variable domain DAGVTQSPTHLIKTRGQQVTLRCSPISGHKSVSWYQQVLGQGPQFIFQYYEKEERGRGNFPDRFSARQFPNYSSELNVNALLLGDSALYLCASSLAGVWGYEQYFGPGTRLTVT.

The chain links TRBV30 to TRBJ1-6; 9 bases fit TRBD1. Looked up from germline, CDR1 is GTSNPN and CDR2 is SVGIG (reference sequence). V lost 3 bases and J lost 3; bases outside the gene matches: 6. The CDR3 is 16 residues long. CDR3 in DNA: TGTGCCTGGAGGGTTGGACAGGGGTACTATAATTCACCCCTCCACTTT. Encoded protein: CAWRVGQGYYNSPLHF.

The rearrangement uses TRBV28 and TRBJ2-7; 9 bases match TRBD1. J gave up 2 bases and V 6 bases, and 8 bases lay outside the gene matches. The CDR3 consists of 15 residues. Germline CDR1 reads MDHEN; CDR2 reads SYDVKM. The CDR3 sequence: CASRETGGSPYEQYF. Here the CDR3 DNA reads TGTGCCAGCAGGGAGACAGGGGGATCCCCCTACGAGCAGTACTTC. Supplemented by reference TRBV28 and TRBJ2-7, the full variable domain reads DVKVTQSSRYLVKRTGEKVFLECVQDMDHENMFWYRQDPGLGLRLIYFSYDVKMKEKGDIPEGYSVSREKKERFSLILESASTNQTSMYLCASRETGGSPYEQYFGPGTRLTVT.

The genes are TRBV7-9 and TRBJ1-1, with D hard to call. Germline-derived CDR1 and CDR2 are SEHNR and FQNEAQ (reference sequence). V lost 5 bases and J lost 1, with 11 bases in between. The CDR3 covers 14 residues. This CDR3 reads CASSLTAWNTEAFF. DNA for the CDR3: TGTGCCAGCAGCCTCACGGCGTGGAACACTGAAGCTTTCTTT.

The CDR3 DNA reads as TGTGCCAGTAGTACAAAACAGGGTGGTAGTGACTATGGCTACACCTTC. As protein: CASSTKQGGSDYGYTF. V gene TRBV19 combines with J gene TRBJ1-2; perhaps TRBD1 as D (6 bases). The CDR3 has 16 residues. The ends were cut back, 4 bases at V and 3 bases at J, with 18 bases in the middle. Germline V CDR1 and CDR2: LNHDA, SQIVND (reference sequence).

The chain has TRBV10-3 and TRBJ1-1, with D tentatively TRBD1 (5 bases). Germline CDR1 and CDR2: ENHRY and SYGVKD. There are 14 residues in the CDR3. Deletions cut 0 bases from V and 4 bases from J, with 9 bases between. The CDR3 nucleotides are TGTGCCATCAGTGAGTCGCCAGGGACCACTGAAGCTTTCTTT. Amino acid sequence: CAISESPGTTEAFF.

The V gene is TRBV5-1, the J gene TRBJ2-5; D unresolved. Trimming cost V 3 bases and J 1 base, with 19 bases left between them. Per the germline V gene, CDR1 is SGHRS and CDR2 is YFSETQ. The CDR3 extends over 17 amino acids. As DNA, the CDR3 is TGCGCCAGCAGCTCGAGCCCCGGGCTCACGCGCCAAGAGACCCAGTACTTC. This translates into CASSSSPGLTRQETQYF.

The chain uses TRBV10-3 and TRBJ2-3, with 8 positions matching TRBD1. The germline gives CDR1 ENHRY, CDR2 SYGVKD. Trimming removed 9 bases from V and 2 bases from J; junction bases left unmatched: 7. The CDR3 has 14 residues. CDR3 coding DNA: TGTGCCATAGGACAGGGTGGGGACACAGATACGCAGTATTTT. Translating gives CAIGQGGDTDTQYF.

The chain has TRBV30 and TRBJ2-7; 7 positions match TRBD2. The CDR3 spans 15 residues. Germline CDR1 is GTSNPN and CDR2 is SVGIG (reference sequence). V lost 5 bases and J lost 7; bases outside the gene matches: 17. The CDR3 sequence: CAWDSSAGSSGEQYF. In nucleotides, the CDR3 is TGTGCCTGGGACTCCTCAGCGGGATCTTCAGGAGAGCAGTACTTC.

CDR3 nucleotide sequence: TGTGCCTGGAGTAAGGCCTCCAGCTCCTACAATGAGCAGTTCTTC. Translation gives CAWSKASSSYNEQFF. V usage is TRBV30 and J usage is TRBJ2-1; D remains ambiguous. Trimming removed 2 bases from V and 0 bases from J, with 11 bases in between. Germline V CDR1 and CDR2: GTSNPN, SVGIG (reference sequence). The CDR3 totals 15 residues.

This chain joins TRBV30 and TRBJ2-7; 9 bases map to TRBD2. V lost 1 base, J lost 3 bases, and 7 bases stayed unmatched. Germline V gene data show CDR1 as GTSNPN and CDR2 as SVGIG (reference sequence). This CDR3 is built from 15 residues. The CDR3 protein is CAWSERLAGIYEQYF. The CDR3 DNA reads TGTGCCTGGAGTGAGCGGCTAGCGGGGATCTACGAGCAGTACTTC.